This T cell receptor beta chain was sequenced in a study of blood T cell repertoires in COVID-19. The table came from immunoSEQ multiplex PCR; TCRdb's copy has only in-frame clones and leaves some out. The table lists around 260,000 clones, over 80% of them singletons. CDR3 length equals 16 residues. V was clipped by 3 bases and J by 3 bases, with 18 bases between them. Germline V gene sequence: CDR1 MNHNS, CDR2 SASEGT. The sequence was collected from a woman aged 40 to 50 who had recovered from COVID-19. Sequencing used peripheral blood. V usage is TRBV6-1 and J usage is TRBJ2-7, with D perhaps matching TRBD2 (5 bases). The CDR3 bases are TGTGCCAGCAGTGATGCATTGGGGAGCAAGAGCTACGAGCAGTACTTC. Amino acids: CASSDALGSKSYEQYF.